This T cell receptor (beta chain) was sequenced in a study of CD8 T cells in Susac syndrome. This clonotype was recorded once. Its antigen is not known. Overall study findings and caveats: The TCR sequencing and HLA analysis in the study involved a relatively small number of individuals, as the study acknowledged.

FACS was used to enrich TEMRA cells, whereas the CD8+ and CD4+ T cells were obtained by negative isolation. Reverse transcription of about 0.5 to 1 ug RNA used random hexamers. TCRdb fed the immunoSEQ multiplex PCR reads into MiXCR, producing one record per CDR3 protein. The sample contains 120,000 or so distinct CDR3 sequences, roughly 94% of which appear only once. The CDR3 length is 14 residues. The germline CDR1 and CDR2 sequences are SGHDT and YYEEEE. The V gene lost 0 bases and the J gene lost 5 bases, with 9 bases spanning the gap. The receptor was isolated from a human donor in good health. The V gene is TRBV5-6, the J gene TRBJ1-5; D remains unclear. Material: CD4+ T cells from PBMCs. The CDR3 spells CASSLGRADQPQHF. CDR3 in DNA: TGTGCCAGCAGCTTGGGACGGGCTGATCAGCCCCAGCATTTT.